The sequence of this T cell receptor beta chain was determined in a study of cytomegalovirus exposure and HLA in healthy donors. The CDR3 has 15 amino acids. V lost 2 bases, J lost 10 bases, and 8 bases stayed unmatched. Germline V gene sequence: CDR1 SGHTS, CDR2 YDEGEE. 13 Jbeta primers and 60 Vbeta primers were used for the PCR. Profiling relied on immunoSEQ multiplex PCR, and the TCRdb table lists in-frame clones only, not all of them. The sample contains some 140,000 clones, 79% of which appear only once. Source material: PBMCs. This chain joins TRBV5-8 and TRBJ1-6; 8 bases map to TRBD1. The source of this sequence is a man younger than 30 in good health and CMV-seronegative. The CDR3 DNA sequence: TGTGCCAGCAGCTTAGGACAGGGCTTCAGATCACCCCTCCACTTT. The encoded protein is CASSLGQGFRSPLHF.